This record looks at one T cell receptor beta chain sequence and its context. The antigen remains undetermined. Time point of the sample: persistent/refractory GD, antithyroid drugs over 5 years with positive TRAb. PBMC RNA was the source of the TCR library. The entry originates in a study of regulatory T cells in long-lasting Graves disease. Building of the TCR beta libraries involved iRepertoire HTBI primers and Arm-PCR of CDR3 regions. TCRdb called the multiplex PCR reads again in MiXCR, with one record for every CDR3 protein. This sample yields some 280,000 distinct CDR3 sequences, of which around a fifth are seen a single time; around 50% belongs to the top ten. Study-wide results and caveats: Graves' patients with persistent disease showed TCR diversity lower than patients newly diagnosed.

The sequence was obtained from a female donor with Graves disease. Sequencing was performed on peripheral blood mononuclear cells (PBMCs), taken when the disease was refractory, from a patient treated with antithyroid drugs.

CDR3 residues: CASSLYGGSSTDTQYF. CDR3 in DNA: TGTGCCAGCAGTTTATACGGGGGGTCTAGCACAGATACGCAGTATTTT. This chain links TRBV27 with TRBJ2-3, with TRBD2 matching 7 bases. The CDR3 consists of 16 residues. In germline, CDR1 is MNHEY, CDR2 SMNVEV (reference sequence). V lost 1 base and J lost 0; bases outside the gene matches: 4.